The 19 T cell receptor beta chains below come from one sample, sequenced in a study of blood T cell repertoires in COVID-19. TCRdb's copy holds only in-frame clones and misses some; the assay was immunoSEQ multiplex PCR. The repertoire holds some 130,000 clones, with roughly 90% as singletons. The sample taken for sequencing was peripheral blood. Receptors originate from a man aged 60 to 69 with COVID-19, enrolled during active disease.

The V and J genes are TRBV28 and TRBJ1-4; 11 positions agree with TRBD1. This CDR3 is built from 21 residues. Germline V gene data show CDR1 as MDHEN and CDR2 as SYDVKM. Germline trimming cut 2 bases from V and 0 bases from J; bases unmatched to any gene: 14. The CDR3 DNA is TGTGCCAGCAGTTTAACTGCTCTTTATGGGACAGGGGGGGCAACTAATGAAAAACTGTTTTTT. It specifies CASSLTALYGTGGATNEKLFF. Supplemented by reference TRBV28 and TRBJ1-4, the full variable domain reads DVKVTQSSRYLVKRTGEKVFLECVQDMDHENMFWYRQDPGLGLRLIYFSYDVKMKEKGDIPEGYSVSREKKERFSLILESASTNQTSMYLCASSLTALYGTGGATNEKLFFGSGTQLSVL.

J is TRBJ2-5 and V is TRBV19, with TRBD2 matching 11 bases. Germline-derived CDR1 and CDR2 are LNHDA and SQIVND (reference sequence). The CDR3 contains 17 residues. V lost 7 bases, J lost 2 bases, and 12 bases stayed unmatched. The CDR3 region has the DNA TGTGCCAGTAAGATGGGGACTAGCGGTGAGTCTCAAGAGACCCAGTACTTC. Translated: CASKMGTSGESQETQYF.

The chain links TRBV12-3 or TRBV12-4 to TRBJ1-6, with TRBD1 matching over 7 bases. This CDR3 is built from 13 residues. The V and J ends lost 5 bases and 8 bases, in that order; junction bases with no gene match: 3. The CDR3 DNA follows: TGTGCCAGCAGTCGACAGGGACATTCACCCCTCCACTTT. Translation gives CASSRQGHSPLHF.

The CDR3: CATLSGGRGGNQYF. CDR3 bases: TGTGCCACCCTTTCAGGGGGCCGAGGTGGGAACCAGTACTTC. This chain links TRBV28 with TRBJ2-5; TRBD1 matches 8 bases. With V trimmed by 10 bases and J by 10 bases, 17 bases remained unmatched. Germline V gene data show CDR1 as MDHEN and CDR2 as SYDVKM. This CDR3 contains 14 residues.

The chain recombines TRBV28 with TRBJ2-1; weak D call: TRBD2 (6 bases). Trimming took off 4 bases at V and 2 bases at J, with 18 bases between the two ends. Germline V gene sequence: CDR1 MDHEN, CDR2 SYDVKM. This CDR3 comprises 17 residues. CDR3 loop: CASSSSSGTATYNEQFF. For the CDR3, the DNA is TGTGCCAGCAGTTCCTCTTCAGGGACTGCAACCTACAATGAGCAGTTCTTC.

The chain has TRBV30 and TRBJ2-2; TRBD1 matches 8 bases. CDR3 size: 15 residues. V lost 5 bases, J lost 5 bases, and 10 bases stayed unmatched. Germline V gives CDR1 GTSNPN, CDR2 SVGIG (reference sequence). CDR3 protein: CAWGPGGVGTGELFF. The DNA for the CDR3 is TGTGCCTGGGGGCCAGGGGGCGTAGGGACCGGGGAGCTGTTTTTT.

The rearrangement links TRBV5-1 to TRBJ1-6; 10 positions agree with TRBD1. CDR3 size: 15 residues. Germline loops: CDR1 SGHRS, CDR2 YFSETQ. The V and J ends lost 3 bases and 8 bases, in that order; junction bases with no gene match: 5. The DNA of the CDR3 is TGCGCCAGCAGCTCCCTAGGGACAGGGGATTCACCCCTCCACTTT. Its protein product is CASSSLGTGDSPLHF.

This clone has a handful of counts. The chain recombines TRBV4-2 with TRBJ2-7; 14 bases map to TRBD2. CDR3 length: 16 residues. V gave up 1 base and J gave up 4 bases; unmatched junction bases: 3. Looked up from germline, CDR1 is LGHNA and CDR2 is YNFKEQ. In DNA, the CDR3 is TGTGCCAGCAGCCAAGGACTAGCGGGAGGGCCTTACGAGCAGTACTTC. Its protein is CASSQGLAGGPYEQYF.

The chain employs TRBV18 and TRBJ1-1; D is possibly TRBD1 (6 bases). The germline V and J ends were trimmed by 3 bases and 1 base, with 9 bases remaining between them. This CDR3 comprises 14 residues. Per the germline V gene, CDR1 is KGHSH and CDR2 is LQKENI. CDR3 in DNA: TGTGCCAGCTCACCGACAGGACCGAACACTGAAGCTTTCTTT. Translated, it gives CASSPTGPNTEAFF.

The chain employs TRBV2 and TRBJ1-5; TRBD1 agrees at 7 bases. V shed 5 bases, J shed 6 bases, and the junction held 4 bases outside the gene matches. Germline V gene lookup returns CDR1 SNHLY and CDR2 FYNNEI. CDR3 length equals 13 residues. The CDR3 loop reads CASSPDRSQPQHF. CDR3 in DNA: TGTGCCAGCAGTCCGGACAGGAGTCAGCCCCAGCATTTT. The variable domain in full, with the rest retrieved from reference TRBV2 and TRBJ1-5, is EPEVTQTPSHQVTQMGQEVILRCVPISNHLYFYWYRQILGQKVEFLVSFYNNEISEKSEIFDDQFSVERPDGSNFTLKIRSTKLEDSAMYFCASSPDRSQPQHFGDGTRLSIL.

The J gene is TRBJ2-3, the V gene TRBV12-3 or TRBV12-4; no firm D call. The V end lost 3 bases, the J end lost 6 bases, and 4 bases lay between the germline ends. The length of the CDR3 is 11 residues. The CDR3 loop reads CASSFVDTQYF. Here the CDR3 DNA reads TGTGCCAGCAGTTTCGTGGATACGCAGTATTTT.

J is TRBJ1-1 and V is TRBV7-3, with 9 bases aligning to TRBD1. This CDR3 is 14 amino acids long. The J segment lost 4 bases and the V segment lost 5 bases, leaving 5 bases of the junction unmatched. The germline CDR1 and CDR2 sequences are SGHTA and FQGTGA. CDR3 protein: CASSGGTGSTEAFF. CDR3 DNA: TGTGCCAGCAGCGGCGGGACAGGGAGCACTGAAGCTTTCTTT.

The genes are TRBV7-8 and TRBJ2-7, with D maybe TRBD1 (5 bases). Trimming cost V 3 bases and J 4 bases, with 10 bases left between them. Looked up from germline, CDR1 is SGHVS and CDR2 is FQNEAQ. The CDR3 is 13 residues long. As DNA, the CDR3 is TGTGCCAGCAGCTTTGGCAGGGTTTACGAGCAGTACTTC. It encodes CASSFGRVYEQYF. The full variable domain, with the rest looked up from reference TRBV7-8 and TRBJ2-7, is GAGVSQSPRYKVAKRGQDVALRCDPISGHVSLFWYQQALGQGPEFLTYFQNEAQLDKSGLPSDRFFAERPEGSVSTLKIQRTQQEDSAVYLCASSFGRVYEQYFGPGTRLTVT.

Comments on this clone: Other DNA sequences in this specimen translate into the identical CDR3. The genes are TRBV30 and TRBJ1-3; weak D call: TRBD1 (5 bases). Trimming took off 2 bases at V and 2 bases at J, with 10 bases between the two ends. Germline V gene sequence: CDR1 GTSNPN, CDR2 SVGIG (reference sequence). This CDR3 is built from 14 residues. The CDR3 coding sequence is TGTGCCTGGAGTAGGGGCGGTGCTGGAAACACCATATATTTT. It codes for CAWSRGGAGNTIYF.

The chain recombines TRBV5-1 with TRBJ2-5; 7 positions match TRBD1. The CDR3 covers 16 residues. CDR1 is SGHRS and CDR2 is YFSETQ in the germline V gene. V dropped 0 bases and J dropped 4; count of bases not matched to a gene: 9. CDR3 region: CASSLAGRGFGETQYF. CDR3 bases: TGCGCCAGCAGCTTGGCCGGCAGGGGGTTTGGAGAGACCCAGTACTTC.

V is TRBV2 and J is TRBJ2-3, with TRBD2 matching 10 bases. The germline V gene encodes CDR1 SNHLY and CDR2 FYNNEI. The trim removed 5 bases at V and 5 bases at J, leaving 7 bases unmatched. This CDR3 region has 15 residues. DNA for the CDR3: TGTGCCAGCAGTAAGACTAGCGGGCGTGGAGATACGCAGTATTTT. Translation gives CASSKTSGRGDTQYF.

V usage is TRBV19 and J usage is TRBJ2-3; 14 nucleotides align to TRBD2. The CDR3 is 16 amino acids. V dropped 3 bases and J dropped 2; count of bases not matched to a gene: 1. The germline gives CDR1 LNHDA, CDR2 SQIVND (reference sequence). The CDR3 sequence: CASSMTSGRDTDTQYF. The CDR3 bases are TGTGCCAGTAGTATGACTAGCGGGAGGGACACAGATACGCAGTATTTT.

This sequence joins TRBV7-3 and TRBJ2-1, with TRBD1 matching 9 bases. This CDR3 is 16 amino acids long. The germline gives CDR1 SGHTA, CDR2 FQGTGA. Trimming at V came to 5 bases and at J to 2 bases, leaving 7 bases not matched to a gene. The chain's CDR3 is CASSRLGQGTYNEQFF. The CDR3 nucleotides read TGTGCCAGCAGCCGCTTGGGACAGGGTACCTACAATGAGCAGTTCTTC. Drawing the rest from reference TRBV7-3 and TRBJ2-1, the complete variable domain is GAGVSQTPSNKVTEKGKYVELRCDPISGHTALYWYRQSLGQGPEFLIYFQGTGAADDSGLPNDRFFAVRPEGSVSTLKIQRTERGDSAVYLCASSRLGQGTYNEQFFGPGTRLTVL.

The chain uses TRBV4-2 and TRBJ1-2; 11 nucleotides match TRBD1. This CDR3 is built from 16 residues. With V trimmed by 3 bases and J by 3 bases, 6 bases remained unmatched. Germline CDR1 reads LGHNA; CDR2 reads YNFKEQ. The CDR3 bases are TGTGCCAGCAGCCAGGGAGGGACAGGGGGTCACTATGGCTACACCTTC. It yields the protein CASSQGGTGGHYGYTF.